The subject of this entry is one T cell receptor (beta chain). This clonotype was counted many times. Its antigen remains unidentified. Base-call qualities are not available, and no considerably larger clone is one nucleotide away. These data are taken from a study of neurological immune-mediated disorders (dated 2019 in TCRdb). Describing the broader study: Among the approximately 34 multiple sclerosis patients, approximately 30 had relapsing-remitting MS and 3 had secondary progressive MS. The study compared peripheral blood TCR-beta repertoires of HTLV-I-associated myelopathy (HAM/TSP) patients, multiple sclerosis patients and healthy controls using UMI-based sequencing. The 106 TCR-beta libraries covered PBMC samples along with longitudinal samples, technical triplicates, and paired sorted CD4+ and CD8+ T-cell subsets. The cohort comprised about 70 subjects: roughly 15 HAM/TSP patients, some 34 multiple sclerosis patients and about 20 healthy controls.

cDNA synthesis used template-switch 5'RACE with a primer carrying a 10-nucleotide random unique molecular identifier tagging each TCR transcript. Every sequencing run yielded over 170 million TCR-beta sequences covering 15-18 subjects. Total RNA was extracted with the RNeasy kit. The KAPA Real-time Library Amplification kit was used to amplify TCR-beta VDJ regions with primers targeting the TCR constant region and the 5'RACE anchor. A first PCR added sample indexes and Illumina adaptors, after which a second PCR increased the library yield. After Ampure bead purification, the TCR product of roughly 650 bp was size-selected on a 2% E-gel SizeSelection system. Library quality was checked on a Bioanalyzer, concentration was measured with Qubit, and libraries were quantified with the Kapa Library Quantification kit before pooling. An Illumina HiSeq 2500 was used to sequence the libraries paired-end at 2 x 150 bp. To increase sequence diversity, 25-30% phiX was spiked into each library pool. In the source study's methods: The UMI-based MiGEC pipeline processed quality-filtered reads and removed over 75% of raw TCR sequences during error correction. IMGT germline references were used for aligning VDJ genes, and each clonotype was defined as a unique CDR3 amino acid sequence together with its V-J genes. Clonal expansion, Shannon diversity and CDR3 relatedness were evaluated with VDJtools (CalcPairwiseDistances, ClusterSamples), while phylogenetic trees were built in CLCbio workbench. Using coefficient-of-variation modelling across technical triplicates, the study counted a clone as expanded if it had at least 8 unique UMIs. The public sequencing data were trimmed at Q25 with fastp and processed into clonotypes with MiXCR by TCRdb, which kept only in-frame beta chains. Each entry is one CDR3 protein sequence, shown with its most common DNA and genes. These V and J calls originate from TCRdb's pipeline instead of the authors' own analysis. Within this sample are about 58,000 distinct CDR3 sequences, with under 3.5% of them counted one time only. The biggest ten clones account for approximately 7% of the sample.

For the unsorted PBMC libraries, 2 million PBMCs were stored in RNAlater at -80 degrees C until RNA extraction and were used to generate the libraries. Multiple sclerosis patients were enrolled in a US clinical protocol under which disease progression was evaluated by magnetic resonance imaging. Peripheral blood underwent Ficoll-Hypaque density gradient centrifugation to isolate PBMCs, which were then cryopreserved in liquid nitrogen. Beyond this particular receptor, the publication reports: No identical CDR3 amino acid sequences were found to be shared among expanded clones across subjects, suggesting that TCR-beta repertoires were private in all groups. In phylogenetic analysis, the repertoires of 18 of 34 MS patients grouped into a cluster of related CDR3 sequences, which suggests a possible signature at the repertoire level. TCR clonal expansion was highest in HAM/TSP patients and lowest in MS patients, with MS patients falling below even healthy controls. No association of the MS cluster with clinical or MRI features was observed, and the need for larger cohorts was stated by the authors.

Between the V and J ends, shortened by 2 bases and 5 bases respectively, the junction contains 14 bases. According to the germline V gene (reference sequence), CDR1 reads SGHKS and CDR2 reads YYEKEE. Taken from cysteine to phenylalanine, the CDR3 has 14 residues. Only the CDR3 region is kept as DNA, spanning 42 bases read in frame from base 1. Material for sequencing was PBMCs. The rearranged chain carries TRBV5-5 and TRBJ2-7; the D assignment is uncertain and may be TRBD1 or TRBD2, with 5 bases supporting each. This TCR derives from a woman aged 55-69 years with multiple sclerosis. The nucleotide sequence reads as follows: TGTGCCAGCAGCTTCGGGACCTGGGGCCACGAGCAGTACTTC. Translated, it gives CASSFGTWGHEQYF.